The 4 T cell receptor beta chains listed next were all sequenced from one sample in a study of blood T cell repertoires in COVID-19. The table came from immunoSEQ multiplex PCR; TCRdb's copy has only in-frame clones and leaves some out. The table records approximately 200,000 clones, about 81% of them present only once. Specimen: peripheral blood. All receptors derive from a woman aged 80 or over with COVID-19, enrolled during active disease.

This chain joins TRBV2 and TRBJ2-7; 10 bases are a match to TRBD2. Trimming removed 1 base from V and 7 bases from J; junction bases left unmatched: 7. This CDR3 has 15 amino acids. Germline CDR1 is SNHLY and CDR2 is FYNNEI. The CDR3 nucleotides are TGTGCCAGCAGTGAAGGACTAGCGGGCGTCTGGGAGCAGTACTTC. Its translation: CASSEGLAGVWEQYF.

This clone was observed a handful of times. In DNA form, the CDR3 reads TGTGCCAGCAGCAAAGCGCAGGGGACAAACGCTAACACCGGGGAGCTGTTTTTT. Residues: CASSKAQGTNANTGELFF. The V call is TRBV21-1, the J call TRBJ2-2; the table gives TRBD1 as D, unverified against the DNA. TRBV21-1 is given as a pseudogene. The CDR3 sequence is 18 residues long.

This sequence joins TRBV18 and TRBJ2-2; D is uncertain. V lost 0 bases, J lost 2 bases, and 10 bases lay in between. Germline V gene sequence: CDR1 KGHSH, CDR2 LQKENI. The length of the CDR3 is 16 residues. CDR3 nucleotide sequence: TGTGCCAGCTCACCACCGAACAGCCTAAACACCGGGGAGCTGTTTTTT. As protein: CASSPPNSLNTGELFF.

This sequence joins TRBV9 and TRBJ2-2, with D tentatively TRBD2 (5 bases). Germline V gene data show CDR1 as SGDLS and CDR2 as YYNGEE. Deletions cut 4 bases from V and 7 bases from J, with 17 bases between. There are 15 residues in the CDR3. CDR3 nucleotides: TGTGCCAGCAGCCCGACCTCCCCGGGGTTCGGGGAGCTGTTTTTT. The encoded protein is CASSPTSPGFGELFF. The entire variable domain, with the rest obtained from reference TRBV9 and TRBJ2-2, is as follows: DSGVTQTPKHLITATGQRVTLRCSPRSGDLSVYWYQQSLDQGLQFLIQYYNGEERAKGNILERFSAQQFPDLHSELNLSSLELGDSALYFCASSPTSPGFGELFFGEGSRLTVL.